The rows below give T cell receptor beta chains drawn from one sample of a study of blood T cell repertoires in COVID-19. Assay used: immunoSEQ multiplex PCR; TCRdb lists only in-frame clones, some missing. The repertoire holds about 170,000 clones, 80% to 85% seen once, with under 3% in the top ten. The sequencing sample was made of peripheral blood. The receptors were gathered from a human donor with acute or convalescent COVID-19. The donor label of this sample is uncertain. CDR3s include the opening cysteine and the closing phenylalanine or tryptophan. Fields, in order: J gene, V gene, CDR3 protein.

>TRBJ2-7|TRBV3-1/TRBV3-2
CASSLFKQALNYEQYF
>TRBJ2-3|TRBV6-2/TRBV6-3
CASSSAGLFTDTQYF
>TRBJ1-2|TRBV7-9
CATTNLGGTGVADGYTF
>TRBJ2-7|TRBV5-1
CASRLDLGGYEQYF
>TRBJ2-1|TRBV25-1
CASSDRTSDYNEQFF
>TRBJ1-1|TRBV3-1/TRBV3-2
CASSQEDTIAFF
>TRBJ1-2|TRBV6-5
CASRGRGYGYTF
>TRBJ2-5|TRBV28
CASSRNRQAGETQYF
>TRBJ1-1|TRBV7-3
CASSLMGLGQGGAEAFF
>TRBJ2-7|TRBV23-1
CASWGQGCCEQYF
>TRBJ2-2|TRBV5-1
CASSDSSGRGRELFF
>TRBJ2-5|TRBV6-6
CASSTQSGGETQYF
>TRBJ1-6|TRBV30
CAWSVGGILNSPLHF
>TRBJ2-1|TRBV4-2
CASSQAQLAGYNEQFF
>TRBJ2-7|TRBV30
CAWSALGQASSYEQYF
>TRBJ1-4|TRBV28
CATLALGEKLFF
>TRBJ1-5|TRBV7-2
CASSPVPDQPQHF
>TRBJ1-6|TRBV28
CASSIPLGPNSPLHF
>TRBJ1-1|TRBV15
CATSRDLRNTEAFF
>TRBJ2-3|TRBV6-5
CASSYSPGQGDTQYF
>TRBJ1-2|TRBV5-1
CASRPGTGNYGYTF
>TRBJ2-2|TRBV12-5
CASGRSPSLTGTSGPYANTGELFF
>TRBJ2-2|TRBV5-1
CASSLEPSGAGELFF
>TRBJ2-4|TRBV7-8
CASSLRSPSGGEHIQYF
>TRBJ2-7|TRBV6-6
CASRDGTGAYSEQYF
>TRBJ2-5|TRBV5-1
CASSLAADGQETQYF
>TRBJ2-2|TRBV2
CASSEGLPNTGELFF
>TRBJ1-1|TRBV6-5
CASSYQGGGTEAFF
>TRBJ2-1|TRBV5-4
CASSLVPSGVAYNEQFF
>TRBJ2-3|TRBV4-1
CASSPRQAGSTDTQYF
>TRBJ2-2|TRBV1
CTSSQQIAGKGGELFF
>TRBJ2-2|TRBV4-1
CASSKVAGGPYTGELFF
>TRBJ1-1|TRBV2
CASRLGVNTEAFF
>TRBJ1-5|TRBV6-2/TRBV6-3
CASSRSGTDNQPQHF
>TRBJ2-7|TRBV5-1
CASSLASNSVVEQYF
>TRBJ2-3|TRBV6-5
CASVGGQEVDTQYF
>TRBJ2-1|TRBV5-5
CASSLVLDLGRGGPNEQFF
>TRBJ2-1|TRBV9
CASSRTTQGVYDEQFF
>TRBJ2-5|TRBV14
CASSQTLAGGQETQYF
>TRBJ2-7|TRBV20-1
CSAGTIYEQYF